This TCR beta chain was profiled in a study of OX40 agonist ivuxolimab in advanced cancers. Background on the study: Ivuxolimab is an agonistic anti-OX40 (CD134) antibody, and patients were treated with it.

Profiling relied on immunoSEQ multiplex PCR, and the TCRdb table lists in-frame clones only, not all of them. The sample yields 50,000 to 60,000 clones, 85% to 90% seen once. There are 14 residues in the CDR3. V gave up 6 bases and J gave up 4 bases, with 16 bases separating them. Germline CDR1 and CDR2: MNHEY and SVGAGI. A word on this clone: Its antigen is currently unknown.

General study results and limits: CD4+ T cells averaged fewer expanded clones than CD8+ T cells. Partial responders receiving 0.1-3.0 mg/kg showed among the lowest clonal expansion. At doses 0.1 to 3.0 mg/kg, CD4+ and CD8+ clones expanded.

The input for sequencing was CD4+ or CD8+ T cells sorted from blood, taken in a trial of the OX40 agonist ivuxolimab. The sequence derives from an adult with an advanced solid tumor such as melanoma, head and neck, liver or kidney cancer. The chain is built from TRBV6-5 and TRBJ2-7; weak D call: TRBD1 (5 bases). CDR3 protein: CASSLTTATYEQYF. CDR3 nucleotide sequence: TGTGCCAGCAGCCTGACGACAGCCACTTACGAGCAGTACTTC.